The clone carrying this T cell receptor beta chain has more than one count but fewer than ten. Its antigen is still unknown. This sample stems from a study of T cell responses to AZD1222 COVID-19 vaccine. The table came from immunoSEQ multiplex PCR; TCRdb's copy has only in-frame clones and leaves some out. The table lists approximately 150,000 clones, just over 85% of them singletons. The study pooled second doses at about 4 or about 12 weeks. The CDR3 length is 15 residues. CDR1 is ENHRY and CDR2 is SYGVKD in the germline V gene. V dropped 4 bases and J dropped 7 bases, with 14 bases sitting between them. Notes on the study in general: Among vaccine-associated CD4 TCRs, coverage spanned spike, with dominance at 160-218 and 743-854. There were mostly white British donors and more females than males, and clonal diversity was possibly underestimated. The study identified only a handful of AZD1222 recipients as seropositive at baseline.

The J gene is TRBJ1-6, the V gene TRBV10-3; D perhaps matches TRBD1 (6 bases). The receptor comes from an adult who received the AZD1222 COVID-19 vaccine. The input for sequencing was peripheral blood, taken 28 days after the second AZD1222 dose. Here the CDR3 reads CAISAVTGPNSPLHF. The CDR3 nucleotides read TGTGCCATCAGTGCCGTGACAGGTCCCAATTCACCCCTCCACTTT.